This record looks at one TCR beta chain sequence and its context. This specimen comes from a study of blood T cell repertoires in COVID-19. The germline V gene has CDR1 MNHEY and CDR2 SVGAGI. This CDR3 is 15 amino acids long. Trimming removed 7 bases at V and 6 bases at J, with 19 bases between. Authors' data handling: Reference gene primers were amplified, and this amplification served to estimate nucleated cell counts. Method: immunoSEQ multiplex PCR; TCRdb's copy keeps in-frame clones and lacks some. The V and J calls and the clone size are those of that table, but D and trimming were determined from the DNA. The sample consists of 65,000 to 80,000 clones, roughly 80% of them appearing once.

The receptor was isolated from a human donor in a cohort sampled during active COVID-19. The sequenced sample was peripheral blood. V gene TRBV6-5 combines with J gene TRBJ1-5, with TRBD1 as a possible D gene (6 bases). In DNA form, the CDR3 reads TGTGCCAGCACCCTAGGGGGGGCGCGGGGTCAGCCCCAGCATTTT. Its translation is CASTLGGARGQPQHF.